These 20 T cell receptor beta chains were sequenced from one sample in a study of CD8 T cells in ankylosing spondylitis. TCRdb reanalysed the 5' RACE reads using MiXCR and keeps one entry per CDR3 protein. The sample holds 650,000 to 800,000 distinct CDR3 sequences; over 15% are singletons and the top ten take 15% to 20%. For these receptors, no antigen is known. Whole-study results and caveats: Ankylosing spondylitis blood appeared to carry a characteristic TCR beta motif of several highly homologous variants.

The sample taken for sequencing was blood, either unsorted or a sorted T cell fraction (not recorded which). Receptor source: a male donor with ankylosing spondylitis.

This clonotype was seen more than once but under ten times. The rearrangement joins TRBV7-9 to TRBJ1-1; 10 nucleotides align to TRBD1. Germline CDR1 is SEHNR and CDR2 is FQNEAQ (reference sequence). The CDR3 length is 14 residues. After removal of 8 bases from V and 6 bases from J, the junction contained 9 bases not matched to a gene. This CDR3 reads CASGGGTGDPEAFF. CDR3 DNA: TGTGCCAGCGGCGGGGGGACAGGGGACCCTGAAGCTTTCTTT.

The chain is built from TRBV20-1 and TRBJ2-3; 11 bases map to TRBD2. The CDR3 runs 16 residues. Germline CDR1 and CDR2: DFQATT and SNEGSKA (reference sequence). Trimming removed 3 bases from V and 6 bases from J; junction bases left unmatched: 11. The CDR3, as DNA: TGCAGTGCTAGCTCCCGTCGACTAGCGGGAAGGGATACGCAGTATTTT. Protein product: CSASSRRLAGRDTQYF.

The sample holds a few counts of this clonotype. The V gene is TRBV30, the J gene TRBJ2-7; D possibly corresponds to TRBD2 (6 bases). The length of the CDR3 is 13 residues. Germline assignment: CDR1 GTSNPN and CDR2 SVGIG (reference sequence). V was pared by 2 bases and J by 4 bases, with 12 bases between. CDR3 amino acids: CAWSPGTVYEQYF. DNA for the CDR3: TGTGCCTGGAGTCCTGGGACTGTTTACGAGCAGTACTTC.

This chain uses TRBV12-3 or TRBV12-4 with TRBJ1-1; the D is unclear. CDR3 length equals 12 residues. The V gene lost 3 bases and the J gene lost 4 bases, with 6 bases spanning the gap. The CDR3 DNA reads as TGTGCCAGCAGTTTTTCCATCACTGAAGCTTTCTTT. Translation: CASSFSITEAFF.

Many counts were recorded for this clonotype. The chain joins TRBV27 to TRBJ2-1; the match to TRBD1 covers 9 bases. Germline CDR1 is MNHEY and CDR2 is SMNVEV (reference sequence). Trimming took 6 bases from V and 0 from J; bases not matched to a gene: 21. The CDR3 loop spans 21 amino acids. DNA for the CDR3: TGTGCCAGCAGCACACCCTCTCTGGGGACAGGGATAATAAGCTCCTACAATGAGCAGTTCTTC. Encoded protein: CASSTPSLGTGIISSYNEQFF.

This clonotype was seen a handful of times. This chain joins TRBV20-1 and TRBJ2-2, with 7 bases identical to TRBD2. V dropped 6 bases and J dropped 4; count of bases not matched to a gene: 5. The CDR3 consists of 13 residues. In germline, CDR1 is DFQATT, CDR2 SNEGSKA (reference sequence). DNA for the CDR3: TGCAGTGCGGAGTCGGGGGGCACCGGGGAGCTGTTTTTT. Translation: CSAESGGTGELFF.

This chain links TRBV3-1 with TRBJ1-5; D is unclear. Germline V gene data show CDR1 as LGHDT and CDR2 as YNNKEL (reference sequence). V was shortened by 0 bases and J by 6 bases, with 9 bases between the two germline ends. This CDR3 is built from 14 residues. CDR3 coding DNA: TGTGCCAGCAGCCAAGAGACAAAGGGTCAGCCCCAGCATTTT. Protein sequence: CASSQETKGQPQHF.

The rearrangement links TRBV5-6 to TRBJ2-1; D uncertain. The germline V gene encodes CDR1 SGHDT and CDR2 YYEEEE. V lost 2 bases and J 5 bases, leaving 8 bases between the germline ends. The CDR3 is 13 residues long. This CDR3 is CASSFSLHNEQFF. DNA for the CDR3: TGTGCCAGCAGCTTTTCCCTTCACAATGAGCAGTTCTTC.

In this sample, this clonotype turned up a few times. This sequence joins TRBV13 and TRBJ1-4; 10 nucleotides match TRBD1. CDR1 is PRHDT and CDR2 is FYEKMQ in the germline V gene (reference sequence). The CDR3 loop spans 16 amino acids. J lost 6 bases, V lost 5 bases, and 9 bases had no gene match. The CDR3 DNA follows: TGTGCCAGCAGCGAAACCTCCGGGACAGGGGATGAAAAACTGTTTTTT. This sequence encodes CASSETSGTGDEKLFF.

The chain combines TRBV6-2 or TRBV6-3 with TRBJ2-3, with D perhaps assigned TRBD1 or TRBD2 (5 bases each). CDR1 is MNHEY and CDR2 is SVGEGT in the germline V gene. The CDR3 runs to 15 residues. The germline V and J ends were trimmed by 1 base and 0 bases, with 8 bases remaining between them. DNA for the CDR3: TGTGCCAGCAGTTACTTGGGGGAGAGCACAGATACGCAGTATTTT. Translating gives CASSYLGESTDTQYF.

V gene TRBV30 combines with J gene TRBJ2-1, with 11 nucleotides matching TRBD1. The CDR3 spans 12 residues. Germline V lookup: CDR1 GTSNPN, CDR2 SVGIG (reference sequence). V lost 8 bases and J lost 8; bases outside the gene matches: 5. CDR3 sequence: CARGQGVDEQFF. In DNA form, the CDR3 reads TGTGCCCGGGGACAGGGGGTAGATGAGCAGTTCTTC. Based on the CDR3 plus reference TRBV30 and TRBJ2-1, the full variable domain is SQTIHQWPATLVQPVGSPLSLECTVEGTSNPNLYWYRQAAGRGLQLLFYSVGIGQISSEVPQNLSASRPQDRQFILSSKKLLLSDSGFYLCARGQGVDEQFFGPGTRLTVL.

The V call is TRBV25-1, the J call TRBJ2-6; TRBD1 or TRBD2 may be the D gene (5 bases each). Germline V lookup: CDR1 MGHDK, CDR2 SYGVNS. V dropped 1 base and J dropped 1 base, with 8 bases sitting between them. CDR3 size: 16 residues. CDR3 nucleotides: TGTGCCAGCAGTGAATCGAGGGGTTCTGGGGCCAACGTCCTGACTTTC. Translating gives CASSESRGSGANVLTF.

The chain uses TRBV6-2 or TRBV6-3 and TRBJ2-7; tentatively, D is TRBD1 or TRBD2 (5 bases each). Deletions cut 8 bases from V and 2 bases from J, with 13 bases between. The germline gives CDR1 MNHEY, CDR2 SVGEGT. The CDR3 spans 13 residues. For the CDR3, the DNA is TGTGCCAGCTTCCGGGACCCTACCTACGAGCAGTACTTC. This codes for CASFRDPTYEQYF.

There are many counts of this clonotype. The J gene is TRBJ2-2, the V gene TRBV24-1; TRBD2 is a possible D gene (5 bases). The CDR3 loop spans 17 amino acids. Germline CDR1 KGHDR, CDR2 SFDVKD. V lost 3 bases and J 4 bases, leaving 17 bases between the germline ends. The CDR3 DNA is TGTGCCACCAGTGATCTCCCACCCGGGGTTGGCACCGGGGAGCTGTTTTTT. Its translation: CATSDLPPGVGTGELFF.

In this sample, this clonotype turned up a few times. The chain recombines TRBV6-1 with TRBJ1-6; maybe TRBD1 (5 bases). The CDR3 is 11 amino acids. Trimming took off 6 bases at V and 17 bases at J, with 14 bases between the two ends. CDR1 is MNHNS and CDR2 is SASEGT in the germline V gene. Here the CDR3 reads CASRTGTSVHF. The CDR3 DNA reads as TGTGCCAGCAGAACCGGGACTTCTGTCCACTTT.

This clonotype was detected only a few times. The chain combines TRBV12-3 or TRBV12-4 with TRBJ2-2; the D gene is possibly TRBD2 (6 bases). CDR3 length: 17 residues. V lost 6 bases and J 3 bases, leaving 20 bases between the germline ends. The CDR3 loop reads CASSPPWRGPDTGELFF. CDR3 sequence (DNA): TGTGCCAGCAGCCCGCCGTGGCGGGGCCCGGACACCGGGGAGCTGTTTTTT.

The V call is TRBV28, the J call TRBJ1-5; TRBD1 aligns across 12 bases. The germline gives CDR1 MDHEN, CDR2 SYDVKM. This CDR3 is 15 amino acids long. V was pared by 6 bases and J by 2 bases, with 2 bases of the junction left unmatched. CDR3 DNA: TGTGCCAGCAGGGGGACAGGGGGCGGCAATCAGCCCCAGCATTTT. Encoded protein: CASRGTGGGNQPQHF.

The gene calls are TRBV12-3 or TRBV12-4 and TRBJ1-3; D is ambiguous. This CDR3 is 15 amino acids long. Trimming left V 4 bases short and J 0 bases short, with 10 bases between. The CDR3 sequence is CASSSAGDSGNTIYF. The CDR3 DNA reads TGTGCCAGCAGTTCCGCGGGAGACTCTGGAAACACCATATATTTT.

The CDR3 DNA sequence: TGTGCCAGCAGTTATTTGGGACTAGCGGGAGGGAGGAGCTCCTACAATGAGCAGTTCTTC. Translated: CASSYLGLAGGRSSYNEQFF. The J gene is TRBJ2-1, the V gene TRBV6-2 or TRBV6-3, with 16 positions matching TRBD2. Germline CDR1 MNHEY, CDR2 SVGEGT. The J segment lost 0 bases and the V segment lost 3 bases, leaving 8 bases of the junction unmatched. CDR3 length: 20 amino acids.

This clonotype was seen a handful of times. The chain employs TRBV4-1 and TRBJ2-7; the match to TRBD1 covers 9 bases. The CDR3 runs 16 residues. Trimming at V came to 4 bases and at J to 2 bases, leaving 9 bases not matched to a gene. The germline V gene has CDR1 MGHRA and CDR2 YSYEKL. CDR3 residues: CASSLGATGGAYEQYF. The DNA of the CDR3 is TGCGCCAGCAGCCTAGGAGCGACAGGGGGGGCCTACGAGCAGTACTTC.